These 30 T cell receptor beta chains originate from one sample sequenced in a study of cytomegalovirus exposure and HLA in healthy donors. The PCR had 60 Vbeta and 13 Jbeta primers. The data were produced by immunoSEQ multiplex PCR, yet TCRdb's version contains in-frame clones alone and is incomplete. This sample carries approximately 110,000 clones, with 3.6% going to the ten biggest clones. The sequenced sample was PBMCs. Receptors originate from a young man in good health and CMV-seronegative.

This sequence joins TRBV2 and TRBJ2-5, with D possibly TRBD1 on 7 matching bases. CDR3 length: 15 amino acids. Per germline, CDR1 SNHLY and CDR2 FYNNEI. Trimming took off 2 bases at V and 1 base at J, with 11 bases between the two ends. Written as DNA, the CDR3 is TGTGCCAGCAGTGAATTGCGGGACAGCCAAGAGACCCAGTACTTC. Its protein product is CASSELRDSQETQYF.

The gene calls are TRBV9 and TRBJ1-3; D ambiguous. The CDR3 is 16 residues long. V lost 0 bases and J 1 base, leaving 11 bases between the germline ends. Germline values: CDR1 SGDLS, CDR2 YYNGEE. The CDR3 DNA reads TGTGCCAGCAGCGTAGGAGACGCGGGGTCTGGAAACACCATATATTTT. Translating it yields CASSVGDAGSGNTIYF. Full variable domain (remainder filled in from reference TRBV9 and TRBJ1-3): DSGVTQTPKHLITATGQRVTLRCSPRSGDLSVYWYQQSLDQGLQFLIQYYNGEERAKGNILERFSAQQFPDLHSELNLSSLELGDSALYFCASSVGDAGSGNTIYFGEGSWLTVV.

V usage is TRBV7-2 and J usage is TRBJ2-7; TRBD2 agrees at 12 bases. CDR3 length: 14 amino acids. Germline lookup yields CDR1 SGHTA and CDR2 FQGNSA. Trimming cost V 3 bases and J 7 bases; bases outside gene matches: 4. The CDR3 DNA reads as TGTGCCAGCAGCTTCTCTAGCGGGGGGGGTGAGCAGTACTTC. As protein: CASSFSSGGGEQYF.

The gene calls are TRBV5-6 and TRBJ2-3; D is possibly TRBD1 (5 bases). CDR1 and CDR2 (germline): SGHDT, YYEEEE. The CDR3 loop spans 15 amino acids. V was cut by 4 bases and J by 2 bases, with 14 bases left in between. The CDR3: CASSKRVGATDTQYF. The CDR3 DNA is TGTGCCAGCAGCAAGCGAGTTGGGGCCACAGATACGCAGTATTTT.

The chain couples TRBV29-1 to TRBJ1-2; unclear D gene. The V end was cut by 6 bases, the J end by 9 bases, with 14 bases between. The CDR3 loop spans 11 amino acids. Germline CDR1 is SQVTM and CDR2 is ANQGSEA. CDR3 amino acids: CSVVDTGSYTF. The DNA of the CDR3 is TGCAGCGTCGTCGACACGGGGAGCTACACCTTC.

The CDR3 DNA follows: TGTGCCAGCAGGGGCCAGGGGGCGCTGGGCACTGAAGCTTTCTTT. Its translation: CASRGQGALGTEAFF. This rearrangement joins TRBV2 to TRBJ1-1, with 8 bases that match TRBD1. Germline CDR1 reads SNHLY; CDR2 reads FYNNEI. This CDR3 comprises 15 residues. The J segment lost 4 bases and the V segment lost 6 bases, leaving 10 bases of the junction unmatched.

The CDR3 reads CASSIEEGYAEAFF. The CDR3 region has the DNA TGTGCCAGTAGTATAGAGGAGGGGTATGCTGAAGCTTTCTTT. The rearrangement links TRBV19 to TRBJ1-1, with D possibly being TRBD1 (5 bases). V gave up 0 bases and J gave up 6 bases, with 11 bases separating them. CDR3 length: 14 amino acids. Germline lookup yields CDR1 LNHDA and CDR2 SQIVND (reference sequence).

This chain connects TRBV19 to TRBJ1-2; no definite D call. This CDR3 is built from 13 residues. Per germline, CDR1 LNHDA and CDR2 SQIVND (reference sequence). The germline V and J ends were trimmed by 5 bases and 8 bases, with 15 bases remaining between them. The CDR3 DNA reads as TGTGCCAGTAGTTCCGAGGGAATCGGGGGCTACACCTTC. Encoded protein: CASSSEGIGGYTF.

The chain couples TRBV7-6 to TRBJ1-4; D remains unclear. CDR1 is SGHVS and CDR2 is FNYEAQ in the germline V gene. The CDR3 is 16 amino acids. V shed 5 bases and J shed 3 bases, with 16 bases lying between them. This chain's CDR3 is CASSPEGTRANEKLFF. The CDR3 DNA sequence: TGTGCCAGCAGCCCGGAGGGAACGAGAGCTAATGAAAAACTGTTTTTT.

The chain has TRBV7-2 and TRBJ2-2; 9 positions agree with TRBD2. Losses at the gene ends were 2 bases for V and 4 bases for J; bases not matched to a gene: 8. This CDR3 region has 17 residues. CDR1 and CDR2 from the germline V gene are SGHTA and FQGNSA. CDR3 region: CASSLTTSGRGTGELFF. CDR3 DNA sequence: TGTGCCAGCAGCTTAACCACTAGCGGGCGGGGCACCGGGGAGCTGTTTTTT.

The chain joins TRBV18 to TRBJ2-7, with TRBD1 matching over 7 bases. CDR1 KGHSH and CDR2 LQKENI come from the germline V gene. The CDR3 sequence is 14 residues long. V lost 3 bases, J lost 2 bases, and 4 bases stayed unmatched. CDR3 coding DNA: TGTGCCAGCTCACCCGGGACAGAACCCTACGAGCAGTACTTC. Residues: CASSPGTEPYEQYF.

The rearrangement uses TRBV9 and TRBJ2-1; 8 positions match TRBD2. Losses at the gene ends were 7 bases for V and 2 bases for J; bases not matched to a gene: 5. The CDR3 totals 14 residues. The germline V gene encodes CDR1 SGDLS and CDR2 YYNGEE. Here the CDR3 reads CASAGGGTYNEQFF. The DNA for the CDR3 is TGTGCCAGCGCTGGCGGGGGGACCTACAATGAGCAGTTCTTC.

This sequence joins TRBV6-4 and TRBJ1-1, with a tentative D call TRBD1 (5 bases). V lost 8 bases and J 7 bases, leaving 20 bases between the germline ends. CDR1 MRHNA and CDR2 SNTAGT come from the germline V gene. CDR3 length: 14 residues. In DNA, the CDR3 is TGTGCCAGCGCACTCGACGGAGGGACTGGTGAAGCTTTCTTT. Translation: CASALDGGTGEAFF.

The chain links TRBV11-2 to TRBJ1-1; D gene uncertain. The germline V and J ends were trimmed by 5 bases and 7 bases, with 8 bases remaining between them. CDR1 and CDR2 (germline): SGHAT, FQNNGV. CDR3 length: 11 residues. CDR3 residues: CASSLTREAFF. The CDR3 DNA follows: TGTGCCAGCAGCCTAACCCGTGAAGCTTTCTTT. Full variable domain (outside the CDR3, taken from reference TRBV11-2 and TRBJ1-1): EAGVAQSPRYKIIEKRQSVAFWCNPISGHATLYWYQQILGQGPKLLIQFQNNGVVDDSQLPKDRFSAERLKGVDSTLKIQPAKLEDSAVYLCASSLTREAFFGQGTRLTVV.

The CDR3 sequence is CASSTRTGTNSYEQYF. The CDR3 DNA reads TGTGCCAGCAGCACAAGGACCGGGACAAACTCCTACGAGCAGTACTTC. The chain couples TRBV7-8 to TRBJ2-7, with D perhaps TRBD1 (6 bases). Germline CDR1 is SGHVS and CDR2 is FQNEAQ. V lost 5 bases to trimming and J lost 0 bases, with 17 bases between them. This CDR3 has 16 amino acids. The variable domain in full, completed from reference TRBV7-8 and TRBJ2-7, reads GAGVSQSPRYKVAKRGQDVALRCDPISGHVSLFWYQQALGQGPEFLTYFQNEAQLDKSGLPSDRFFAERPEGSVSTLKIQRTQQEDSAVYLCASSTRTGTNSYEQYFGPGTRLTVT.

The chain uses TRBV28 and TRBJ2-7, with 10 bases fitting TRBD2. The germline V gene has CDR1 MDHEN and CDR2 SYDVKM. The V and J ends lost 2 bases and 0 bases, in that order; junction bases with no gene match: 1. The CDR3 has 15 residues. CDR3 region: CASSLLAGASYEQYF. CDR3 DNA: TGTGCCAGCAGTTTACTAGCGGGGGCCTCCTACGAGCAGTACTTC.

This chain connects TRBV18 to TRBJ1-2; the match to TRBD1 covers 7 bases. Germline CDR1 reads KGHSH; CDR2 reads LQKENI. Germline trimming cut 3 bases from V and 6 bases from J; bases unmatched to any gene: 10. The CDR3 is 15 residues long. Here the CDR3 reads CASSPSPAQGHGYTF. The DNA of the CDR3 is TGTGCCAGCTCACCCTCCCCGGCACAGGGGCATGGCTACACCTTC.

The rearrangement joins TRBV5-1 to TRBJ2-7; a weak D match, TRBD1 (7 bases). CDR1 is SGHRS, CDR2 YFSETQ, per germline. The CDR3 runs 15 residues. Trimming left V 2 bases short and J 9 bases short, with 21 bases between. CDR3 sequence reads: CASSLTSQGVARQYF. Here the CDR3 DNA reads TGCGCCAGCAGCTTAACTAGCCAGGGGGTAGCAAGGCAGTACTTC.

The chain is built from TRBV10-3 and TRBJ2-2; D perhaps matches TRBD1 (5 bases). The CDR3 length is 15 residues. Germline loops: CDR1 ENHRY, CDR2 SYGVKD. The ends were cut back, 0 bases at V and 5 bases at J, with 10 bases in the middle. DNA of the CDR3: TGTGCCATCAGTGAGTCGCCAGGGTCTACCGGGGAGCTGTTTTTT. It yields the protein CAISESPGSTGELFF.

The gene calls are TRBV12-5 and TRBJ1-2, with TRBD1 matching 8 bases. CDR1 is LGHNT, CDR2 FRNRAP, per germline. There are 14 residues in the CDR3. Unmatched junction bases numbered 9, after V lost 7 bases and J lost 5 bases. The chain's CDR3 is CASASDRDRYGYTF. The CDR3 DNA sequence: TGTGCTAGTGCCTCGGACAGGGATCGTTATGGCTACACCTTC.

This chain joins TRBV30 and TRBJ2-1; 9 positions agree with TRBD1. There are 14 residues in the CDR3. V gave up 0 bases and J gave up 9 bases; unmatched junction bases: 6. Per germline, CDR1 GTSNPN and CDR2 SVGIG (reference sequence). As DNA, the CDR3 is TGTGCCTGGAGTGTATGGGACAGGGTTCCTGAGCAGTTCTTC. Its translation: CAWSVWDRVPEQFF.

This chain connects TRBV7-9 to TRBJ1-5; a possible D gene is TRBD1 (5 bases). In germline, CDR1 is SEHNR, CDR2 FQNEAQ (reference sequence). This CDR3 has 14 amino acids. Trimming pared 1 base from V and 2 bases from J, leaving 6 bases between. CDR3 loop: CASSLGGGNQPQHF. The CDR3 coding sequence is TGTGCCAGCAGCTTAGGGGGGGGCAATCAGCCCCAGCATTTT.

The chain recombines TRBV27 with TRBJ2-2; D perhaps matches TRBD1 (6 bases). In germline, CDR1 is MNHEY, CDR2 SMNVEV (reference sequence). The CDR3 covers 15 residues. V shed 2 bases and J shed 1 base, with 8 bases lying between them. CDR3 residues: CASSLGRGNTGELFF. CDR3 DNA: TGTGCCAGCAGTTTAGGCAGGGGGAACACCGGGGAGCTGTTTTTT.

This chain links TRBV9 with TRBJ1-3, with 7 bases aligning to TRBD1. Germline V gene sequence: CDR1 SGDLS, CDR2 YYNGEE. There are 17 residues in the CDR3. Trimming at V came to 1 base and at J to 0 bases, leaving 7 bases not matched to a gene. This CDR3 reads CASSVFDRANSGNTIYF. The CDR3 region has the DNA TGTGCCAGCAGCGTATTCGACAGGGCTAACTCTGGAAACACCATATATTTT.

The chain carries TRBV5-1 and TRBJ1-1, with 7 bases fitting TRBD1. CDR1 is SGHRS and CDR2 is YFSETQ in the germline V gene. There are 14 residues in the CDR3. The junction had 7 bases not matched to a gene; V was cut back by 6 bases and J by 2 bases. The CDR3 region is CASMMGQRNTEAFF. The CDR3 DNA follows: TGCGCCAGCATGATGGGACAGCGTAACACTGAAGCTTTCTTT.

The CDR3 loop reads CASSYSDISYEQYF. In DNA, the CDR3 is TGTGCCAGCAGCTACTCGGACATCTCCTACGAGCAGTACTTC. The rearrangement uses TRBV13 and TRBJ2-7; possible D gene TRBD1, 5 bases. With 4 bases removed from V and 0 bases from J, the gap between germline ends came to 10 bases. The CDR3 sequence is 14 residues long. The germline CDR1 and CDR2 sequences are PRHDT and FYEKMQ (reference sequence).

The chain joins TRBV7-3 to TRBJ2-1; 7 bases fit TRBD1. J lost 3 bases, V lost 7 bases, and 9 bases had no gene match. The CDR3 sequence is 15 residues long. Germline V gene sequence: CDR1 SGHTA, CDR2 FQGTGA. CDR3 loop: CASINRDSLYNEQFF. CDR3 in DNA: TGTGCCAGCATAAACCGGGACAGCCTCTACAATGAGCAGTTCTTC.

The J gene is TRBJ2-2, the V gene TRBV5-1; TRBD1 is a possible D gene (5 bases). The germline V gene has CDR1 SGHRS and CDR2 YFSETQ. The CDR3 consists of 14 residues. Trimming stripped 1 base from V and 2 bases from J, with 6 bases between. CDR3: CASSLRGNTGELFF. The CDR3 DNA reads as TGCGCCAGCAGCTTGAGGGGAAACACCGGGGAGCTGTTTTTT.

The CDR3 bases are TGTGCCAGCAGCCAAAAGACAGGGGAACAGCCCCAGCATTTT. This gives the protein CASSQKTGEQPQHF. The chain recombines TRBV16 with TRBJ1-5; TRBD1 matches 8 bases. The V segment lost 2 bases and the J segment 7 bases; nucleotides outside the gene matches: 4. This CDR3 is 14 amino acids long. CDR1 is KGHSY and CDR2 is FQNENV in the germline V gene.

The chain couples TRBV4-1 to TRBJ2-6, with D unresolved. Germline CDR1 and CDR2: MGHRA and YSYEKL. V shed 0 bases and J shed 0 bases, with 6 bases lying between them. CDR3 size: 16 residues. Here the CDR3 reads CASSQDSSSGANVLTF. The CDR3 coding sequence is TGCGCCAGCAGCCAAGATTCGAGCTCTGGGGCCAACGTCCTGACTTTC.